One sample yielded the 8 T cell receptor beta chains listed below, sequenced in a study of untreated major depressive disorder. Clones were sequenced by immunoSEQ multiplex PCR, and TCRdb holds only the in-frame ones, with some missing. The table includes 20,000 to 25,000 clones, 80% to 90% detected once. Material for sequencing was CD4+ T cells from PBMCs. Source of these receptors: a woman aged 25-40 years in good health.

Only a few counts were recorded for this clone. The V and J genes are TRBV2 and TRBJ2-5; unclear D gene. This CDR3 region has 11 residues. V shed 6 bases and J shed 5 bases, with 7 bases lying between them. The germline V gene encodes CDR1 SNHLY and CDR2 FYNNEI. DNA of the CDR3: TGTGCCAGCAGGACGCGGGAGACCCAGTACTTC. Residues: CASRTRETQYF. The complete variable domain, with remaining parts taken from reference TRBV2 and TRBJ2-5, reads EPEVTQTPSHQVTQMGQEVILRCVPISNHLYFYWYRQILGQKVEFLVSFYNNEISEKSEIFDDQFSVERPDGSNFTLKIRSTKLEDSAMYFCASRTRETQYFGPGTRLLVL.

V is TRBV5-4 and J is TRBJ1-1; perhaps TRBD1 as D (5 bases). Trimming took 1 base from V and 1 from J, leaving 8 bases between them. The CDR3 spans 14 residues. The germline gives CDR1 SGHNT, CDR2 YYREEE (reference sequence). This CDR3 reads CASSLYRQNTEAFF. The CDR3 region has the DNA TGTGCCAGCAGCTTGTACAGGCAGAACACTGAAGCTTTCTTT.

This clone is a singleton in its sample. This chain links TRBV15 with TRBJ2-5, with 11 bases matching TRBD2. The CDR3 runs 17 residues. Germline V CDR1 and CDR2: LNHNV, YYDKDF (reference sequence). V lost 1 base and J lost 1; bases outside the gene matches: 5. The CDR3 DNA sequence: TGTGCCACCAGCAGAGGCTTACTAGCGGGAGCCCAAGAGACCCAGTACTTC. It specifies CATSRGLLAGAQETQYF.

The chain combines TRBV7-2 with TRBJ2-3; D might be TRBD2 (6 bases). The CDR3 spans 15 residues. V dropped 5 bases and J dropped 0 bases, with 12 bases sitting between them. Germline loops: CDR1 SGHTA, CDR2 FQGNSA. Here the CDR3 DNA reads TGTGCCAGCAGCCCACTAGCAAGTAGCACAGATACGCAGTATTTT. This gives the protein CASSPLASSTDTQYF.

This chain links TRBV7-3 with TRBJ1-1; D perhaps matches TRBD1 (5 bases). CDR1 SGHTA and CDR2 FQGTGA come from the germline V gene. This CDR3 has 14 residues. V was cut by 2 bases and J by 5 bases, with 12 bases left in between. In nucleotides, the CDR3 is TGTGCCAGCAGCTTAGAAAGAGGGGTAACTGAAGCTTTCTTT. Translation gives CASSLERGVTEAFF.

The chain couples TRBV28 to TRBJ1-5; unclear D gene. V lost 6 bases to trimming and J lost 4 bases, with 16 bases between them. The CDR3 loop spans 15 amino acids. Germline CDR1 is MDHEN and CDR2 is SYDVKM. DNA for the CDR3: TGTGCCAGCAGCGGCGACGATGGACCAAATCAGCCCCAGCATTTT. This gives the protein CASSGDDGPNQPQHF.

This clone has a single count. The V gene is TRBV28, the J gene TRBJ1-4; the D is unclear. In germline, CDR1 is MDHEN, CDR2 SYDVKM. With 6 bases removed from V and 4 bases from J, the gap between germline ends came to 15 bases. The CDR3 contains 15 residues. CDR3 sequence reads: CASSRPVGVNEKLFF. The CDR3 DNA reads as TGTGCCAGCAGCCGTCCGGTTGGTGTTAATGAAAAACTGTTTTTT.

V gene TRBV28 combines with J gene TRBJ1-2; D is unresolved. This CDR3 spans 12 amino acids. Germline CDR1 reads MDHEN; CDR2 reads SYDVKM. The V gene lost 2 bases and the J gene lost 4 bases, with 5 bases spanning the gap. In DNA form, the CDR3 reads TGTGCCAGCAGTTTAGGGTTCTATGGCTACACCTTC. This encodes CASSLGFYGYTF.